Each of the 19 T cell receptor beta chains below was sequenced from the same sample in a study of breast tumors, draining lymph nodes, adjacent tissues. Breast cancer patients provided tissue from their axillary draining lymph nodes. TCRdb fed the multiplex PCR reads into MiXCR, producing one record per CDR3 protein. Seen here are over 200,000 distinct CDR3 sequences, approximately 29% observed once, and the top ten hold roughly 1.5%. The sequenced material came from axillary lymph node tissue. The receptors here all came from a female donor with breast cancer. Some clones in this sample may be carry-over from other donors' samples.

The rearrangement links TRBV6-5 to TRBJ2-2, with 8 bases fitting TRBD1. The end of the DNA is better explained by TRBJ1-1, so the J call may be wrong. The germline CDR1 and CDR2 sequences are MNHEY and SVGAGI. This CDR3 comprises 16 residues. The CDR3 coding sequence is TGTGCCAGCAGGGAACCGGGACAGGCGGCGGGAACTGAAGCTTTCTTT. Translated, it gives CASREPGQAAGTEAFF.

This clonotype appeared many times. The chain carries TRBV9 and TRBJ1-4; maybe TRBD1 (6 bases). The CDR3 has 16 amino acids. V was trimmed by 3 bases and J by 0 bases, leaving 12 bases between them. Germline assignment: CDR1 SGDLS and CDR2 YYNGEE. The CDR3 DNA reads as TGTGCCAGCAGCGGGGGGACACTCACAACTAATGAAAAACTGTTTTTT. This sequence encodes CASSGGTLTTNEKLFF.

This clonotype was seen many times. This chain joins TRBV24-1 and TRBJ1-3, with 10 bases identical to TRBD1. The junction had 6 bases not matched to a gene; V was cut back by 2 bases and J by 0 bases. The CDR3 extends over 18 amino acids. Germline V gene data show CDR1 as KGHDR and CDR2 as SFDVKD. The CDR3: CATSDSPGQGTSGNTIYF. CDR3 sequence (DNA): TGTGCCACCAGTGATTCTCCGGGACAGGGGACCTCTGGAAACACCATATATTTT.

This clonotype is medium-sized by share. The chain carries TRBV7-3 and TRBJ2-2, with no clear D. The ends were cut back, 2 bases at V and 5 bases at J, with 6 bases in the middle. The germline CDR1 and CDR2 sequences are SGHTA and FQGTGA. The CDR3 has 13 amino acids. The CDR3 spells CASSLLATGELFF. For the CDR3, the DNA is TGTGCCAGCAGCTTACTGGCGACCGGGGAGCTGTTTTTT. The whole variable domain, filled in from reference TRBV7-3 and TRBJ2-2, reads GAGVSQTPSNKVTEKGKYVELRCDPISGHTALYWYRQSLGQGPEFLIYFQGTGAADDSGLPNDRFFAVRPEGSVSTLKIQRTERGDSAVYLCASSLLATGELFFGEGSRLTVL.

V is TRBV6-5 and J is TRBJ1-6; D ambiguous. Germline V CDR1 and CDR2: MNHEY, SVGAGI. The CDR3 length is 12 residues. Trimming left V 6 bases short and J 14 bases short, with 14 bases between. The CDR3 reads CASRPSSGTLHF. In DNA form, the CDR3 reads TGTGCCAGCAGACCCTCATCCGGGACCCTCCACTTT.

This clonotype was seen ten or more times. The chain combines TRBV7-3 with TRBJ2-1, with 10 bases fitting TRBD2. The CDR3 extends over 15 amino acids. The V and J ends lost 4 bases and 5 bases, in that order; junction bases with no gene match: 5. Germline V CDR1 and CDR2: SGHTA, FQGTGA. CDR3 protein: CASSSSLAGDNEQFF. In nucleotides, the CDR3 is TGTGCCAGCAGCTCCTCGCTAGCGGGAGACAATGAGCAGTTCTTC.

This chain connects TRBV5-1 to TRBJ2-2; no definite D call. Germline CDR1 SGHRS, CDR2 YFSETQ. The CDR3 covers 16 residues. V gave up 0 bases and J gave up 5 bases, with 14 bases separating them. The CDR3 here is CASSLAAGVRTGELFF. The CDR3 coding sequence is TGCGCCAGCAGCTTGGCTGCAGGAGTTCGTACCGGGGAGCTGTTTTTT.

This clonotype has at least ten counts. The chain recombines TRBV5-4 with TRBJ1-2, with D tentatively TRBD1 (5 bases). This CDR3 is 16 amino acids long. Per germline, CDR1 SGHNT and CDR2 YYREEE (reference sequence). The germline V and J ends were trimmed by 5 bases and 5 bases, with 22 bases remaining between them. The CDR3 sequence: CASRPRVGGAEYGYTF. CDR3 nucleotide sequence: TGTGCCAGCAGACCTCGTGTCGGAGGGGCTGAGTATGGCTACACCTTC.

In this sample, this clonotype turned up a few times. CDR3 DNA sequence: TGCAGTGCTAGAGACGGGGGGGCGCTTGGAAACACCTTC. This encodes CSARDGGALGNTF. The chain has TRBV20-1 and TRBJ1-2, with a tentative D call TRBD1 (6 bases). CDR3 length: 13 amino acids. V lost 0 bases and J lost 12, with 17 bases in between. CDR1 and CDR2 from the germline V gene are DFQATT and SNEGSKA (reference sequence).

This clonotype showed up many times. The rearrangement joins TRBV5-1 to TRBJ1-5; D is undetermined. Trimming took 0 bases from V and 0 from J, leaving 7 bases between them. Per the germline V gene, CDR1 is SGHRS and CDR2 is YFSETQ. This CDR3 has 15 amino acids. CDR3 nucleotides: TGCGCCAGCAGCTTGGCGGGGTATAGCAATCAGCCCCAGCATTTT. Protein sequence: CASSLAGYSNQPQHF.

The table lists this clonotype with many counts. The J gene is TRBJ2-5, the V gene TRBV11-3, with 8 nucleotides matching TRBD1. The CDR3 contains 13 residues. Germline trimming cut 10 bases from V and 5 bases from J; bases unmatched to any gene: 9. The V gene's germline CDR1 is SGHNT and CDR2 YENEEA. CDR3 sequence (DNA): TGTGCCACCAGTCAGGGGGCTGGGGAGACCCAGTACTTC. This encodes CATSQGAGETQYF. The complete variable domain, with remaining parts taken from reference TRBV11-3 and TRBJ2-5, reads EAGVVQSPRYKIIEKKQPVAFWCNPISGHNTLYWYLQNLGQGPELLIRYENEEAVDDSQLPKDRFSAERLKGVDSTLKIQPAELGDSAVYLCATSQGAGETQYFGPGTRLLVL.

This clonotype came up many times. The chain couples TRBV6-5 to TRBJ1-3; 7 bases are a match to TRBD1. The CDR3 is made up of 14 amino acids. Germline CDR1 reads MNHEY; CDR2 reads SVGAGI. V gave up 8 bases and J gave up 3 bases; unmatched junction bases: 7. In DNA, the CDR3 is TGTGCCAGCCGCAACCGGGACAGTGGAAACACCATATATTTT. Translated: CASRNRDSGNTIYF.

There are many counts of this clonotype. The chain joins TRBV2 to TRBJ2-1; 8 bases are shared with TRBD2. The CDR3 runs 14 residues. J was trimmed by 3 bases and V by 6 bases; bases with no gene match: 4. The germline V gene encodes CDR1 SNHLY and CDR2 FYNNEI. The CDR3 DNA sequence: TGTGCCAGCAGGGCGGCGGGGGGCTACAATGAGCAGTTCTTC. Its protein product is CASRAAGGYNEQFF.

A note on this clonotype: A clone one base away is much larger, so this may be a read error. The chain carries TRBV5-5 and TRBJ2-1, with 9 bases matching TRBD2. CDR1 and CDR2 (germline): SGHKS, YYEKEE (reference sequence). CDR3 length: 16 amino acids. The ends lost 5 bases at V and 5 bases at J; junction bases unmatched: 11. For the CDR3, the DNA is TGTGCCAGCAGATATCGGGCTAGCGGGACCCACAATGAGCAGTTCTTC. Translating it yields CASRYRASGTHNEQFF.

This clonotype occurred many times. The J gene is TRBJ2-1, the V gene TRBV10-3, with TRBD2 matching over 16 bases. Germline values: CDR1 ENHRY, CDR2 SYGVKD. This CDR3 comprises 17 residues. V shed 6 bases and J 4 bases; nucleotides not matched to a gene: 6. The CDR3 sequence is CAISEPGLAGGYNEQFF. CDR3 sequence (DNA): TGTGCCATCAGCGAGCCGGGACTAGCGGGAGGGTACAATGAGCAGTTCTTC.

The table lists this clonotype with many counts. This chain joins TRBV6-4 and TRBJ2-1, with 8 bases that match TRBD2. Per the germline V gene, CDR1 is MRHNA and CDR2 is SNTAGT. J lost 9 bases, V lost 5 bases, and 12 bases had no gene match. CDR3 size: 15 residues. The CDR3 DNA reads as TGTGCCAGCAGTCCCCGAGGCGGGAGGCTAGGTGAGCAGTTCTTC. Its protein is CASSPRGGRLGEQFF.

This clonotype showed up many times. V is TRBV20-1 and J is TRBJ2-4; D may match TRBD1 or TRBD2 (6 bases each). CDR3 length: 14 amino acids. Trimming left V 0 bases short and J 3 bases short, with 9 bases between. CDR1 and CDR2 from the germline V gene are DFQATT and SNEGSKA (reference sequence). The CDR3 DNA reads TGCAGTGCTAGAGATGAGGGGGGCAAAAACATTCAGTACTTC. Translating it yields CSARDEGGKNIQYF.

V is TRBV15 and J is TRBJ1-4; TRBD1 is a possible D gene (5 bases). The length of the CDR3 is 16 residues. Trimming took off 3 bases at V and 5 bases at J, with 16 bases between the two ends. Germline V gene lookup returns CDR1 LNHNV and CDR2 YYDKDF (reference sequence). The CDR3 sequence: CATSSSPGTTNEKLFF. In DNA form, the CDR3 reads TGTGCCACCAGCAGTAGCCCCGGGACGACGAATGAAAAACTGTTTTTT.

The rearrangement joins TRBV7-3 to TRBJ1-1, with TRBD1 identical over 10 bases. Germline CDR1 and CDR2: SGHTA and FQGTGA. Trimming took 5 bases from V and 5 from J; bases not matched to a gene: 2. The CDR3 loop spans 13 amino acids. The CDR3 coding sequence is TGTGCCAGCAGCGGGACAGGGGAAACTGAAGCTTTCTTT. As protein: CASSGTGETEAFF.